This T cell receptor beta chain was retrieved from a study of shared clonotypes between healthy human individuals. Sequencing was performed with immunoSEQ multiplex PCR; in TCRdb, only in-frame clones are kept and a portion is missing. The sample holds about 680,000 clones, about 91% seen once. As defined, naive CD8 cells were CD45RO-negative and positively selected for CCR7, with terminally differentiated effector memory CD45RA+ cells excluded. V gave up 5 bases and J gave up 5 bases; unmatched junction bases: 6. The CDR3 consists of 14 residues. Germline loops: CDR1 SGHRS, CDR2 YFSETQ. Concerning this clone itself: Antigen specificity is unknown.

Study-level findings and limits: Larger estimated richness was generally seen in naive subsets than in memory subsets. Four donors had around 5.2% of their naive CD4 clonotypes in common. All-four-donor shared clonotypes had higher generation probabilities than non-shared clonotypes did.

The sequence was collected from a man aged 25 to 45 in good health. The material sequenced was naive CD8+ T cells sorted from blood. The chain joins TRBV5-1 to TRBJ2-4; 8 nucleotides line up with TRBD1. CDR3 in amino acids: CASSHGQGQNIQYF. The CDR3 DNA follows: TGCGCCAGCAGTCATGGACAGGGTCAAAACATTCAGTACTTC.